This T cell receptor beta chain was sequenced for a study of blood T cell repertoires in COVID-19. V was shortened by 3 bases and J by 0 bases, with 13 bases between the two germline ends. This CDR3 contains 16 residues. Germline lookup yields CDR1 KGHSH and CDR2 LQKENI. TCRdb's table, derived via immunoSEQ multiplex PCR, lists solely in-frame clones and lacks some. Of approximately 94,000 clones listed, around 84% are singletons. Material for sequencing was peripheral blood. The rearrangement uses TRBV18 and TRBJ2-3, with D possibly TRBD2 on 6 matching bases. The receptor was isolated from a man between 60 and 75 years old with acute or convalescent COVID-19. The DNA for the CDR3 is TGTGCCAGCTCACCTTCTTTAGCGGAGAGCACAGATACGCAGTATTTT. Encoded protein: CASSPSLAESTDTQYF.